This is a list of T cell receptor beta chains from one sample in a study of molecular identifiers for immune sequencing clone quantification. TCRdb recomputed calls from the PCR reads with MiXCR, one row per CDR3 protein. The sample includes more than 550,000 distinct CDR3 sequences, about 25% of them seen just once. Sequencing was carried out using naive CD8+ T cells from blood, with Jurkat cell RNA spiked in. The source is a human donor in good health. Some libraries in this study had Jurkat cell RNA spiked in. CDR3s include the opening cysteine and the closing phenylalanine or tryptophan. D genes are given only for firm matches. Only some rows state a clone size, as once, few, many or a class for expanded clones.

j_call,clone_size,d_call,v_call,cdr3_aa,cdr3_nt
TRBJ2-7,many,-,TRBV20-1,CSARETWAYEQYF,TGCAGTGCTAGGGAAACGTGGGCCTACGAGCAGTACTTC
TRBJ1-4,few,-,TRBV7-9,CASSPGEELFF,TGTGCCAGCAGCCCTGGTGAAGAACTGTTTTTT
TRBJ1-4,many,TRBD1,TRBV27,CASSLYRGNEKLFF,TGTGCCAGCAGTCTCTACAGGGGAAATGAAAAACTGTTTTTT
TRBJ2-1,few,-,TRBV7-9,CASSLGVYEQFF,TGTGCCAGCAGCTTGGGGGTATATGAGCAGTTCTTC
TRBJ1-1,many,TRBD1,TRBV4-1,CASSLRTGPGDTEAFF,TGCGCCAGCAGCCTTAGGACAGGGCCTGGGGACACTGAAGCTTTCTTT
TRBJ2-5,many,TRBD2,TRBV11-2,CASSPPGGSGEETQYF,TGTGCCAGCAGCCCCCCGGGGGGGTCAGGCGAAGAGACCCAGTACTTC
TRBJ1-5,-,-,TRBV19,CASIPRDSNQPQHF,TGTGCCAGTATTCCCCGGGACAGCAATCAGCCCCAGCATTTT
TRBJ2-7,-,-,TRBV20-1,CSAGVPGALYEQCF,TGCAGTGCTGGGGTTCCGGGGGCGCTTTACGAGCAGTGCTTC
TRBJ2-7,-,TRBD1,TRBV13,CASSFEPGQGLYEQYF,TGTGCCAGCAGCTTCGAACCGGGACAGGGTCTCTACGAGCAGTACTTC
TRBJ2-7,many,-,TRBV5-4,CASSLTSGSPYEQYF,TGTGCCAGCAGCTTGACGAGCGGGTCACCCTACGAGCAGTACTTC
TRBJ2-3,many,-,TRBV4-2,CASSQEGTSTDTQYF,TGTGCCAGCAGCCAAGAAGGGACTAGCACAGATACGCAGTATTTT
TRBJ1-5,few,TRBD1,TRBV9,CASSVATGGQPQHF,TGTGCCAGCAGCGTAGCTACAGGGGGCCAGCCCCAGCATTTT
TRBJ2-3,many,-,TRBV6-2/TRBV6-3,CASSYGDSTDTQYF,TGTGCCAGCAGTTACGGGGATAGCACAGATACGCAGTATTTT
TRBJ2-2,-,TRBD2,TRBV19,CASSIPTSGAGSGELFF,TGTGCCAGTAGTATCCCGACTAGCGGGGCAGGTTCCGGGGAGCTGTTTTTT
TRBJ2-2,few,TRBD2,TRBV6-2/TRBV6-3,CASSSRTSLPGELFF,TGTGCCAGCAGTTCCAGGACTAGTCTCCCCGGGGAGCTGTTTTTT